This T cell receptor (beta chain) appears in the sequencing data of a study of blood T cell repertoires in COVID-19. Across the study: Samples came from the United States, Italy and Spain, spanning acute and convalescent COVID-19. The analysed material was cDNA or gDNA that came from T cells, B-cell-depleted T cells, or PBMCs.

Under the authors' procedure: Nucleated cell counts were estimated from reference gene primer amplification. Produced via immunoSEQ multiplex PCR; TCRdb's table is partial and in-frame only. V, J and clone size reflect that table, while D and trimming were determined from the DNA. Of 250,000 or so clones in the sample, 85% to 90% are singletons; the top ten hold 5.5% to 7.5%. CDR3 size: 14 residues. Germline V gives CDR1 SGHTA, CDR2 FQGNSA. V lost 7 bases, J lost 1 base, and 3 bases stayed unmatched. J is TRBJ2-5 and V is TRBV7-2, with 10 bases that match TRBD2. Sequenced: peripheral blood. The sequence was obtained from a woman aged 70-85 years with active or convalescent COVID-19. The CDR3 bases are TGTGCCAGCAAAAGCGGGGGGGTCCAAGAGACCCAGTACTTC. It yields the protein CASKSGGVQETQYF.